The rows below give T cell receptor beta chains drawn from one sample of a study of metastatic and nonmetastatic thyroid tumors. TCRdb re-called the PCR reads via MiXCR. This sample has around 20,000 clones, with roughly 14% found just once. Input material: tumor tissue. The source is a female donor with papillary thyroid cancer or a benign thyroid nodule (not recorded which). Some clones in this sample may be carry-over from other donors' samples. Each CDR3 is given with its conserved first and last residue. The D gene is left open where the match is weak. The listing skips clone size in some rows; elsewhere it reads once, few, many or a size class.

CDR3 length	V gene	J gene	clone size	D gene	CDR3 DNA	CDR3 protein
15	TRBV7-6	TRBJ2-5	many	TRBD2	TGTGCCAGCAGCTTAGTAGCGGGAGGGGGAGAGACCCAGTACTTC	CASSLVAGGGETQYF
14	TRBV6-1	TRBJ1-2	many	-	TGTGCCAGCAGTTTCCTTAGTGGGTCGGATGGCTACACCTTC	CASSFLSGSDGYTF
13	TRBV3-1	TRBJ2-3	few	-	TGTGCCAGCAGCCAAGAGGGAGGAAATACGCAGTATTTT	CASSQEGGNTQYF
15	TRBV6-2/TRBV6-3	TRBJ2-1	-	TRBD2	TGTGCCAGCCGATTCCCGACTAGCGGAAACAATGAGCAGTTCTTC	CASRFPTSGNNEQFF
14	TRBV6-1	TRBJ1-6	many	-	TGTGCCAGCAGTGACAGGAGCGATAATTCACCCCTCCACTTT	CASSDRSDNSPLHF
15	TRBV5-1	TRBJ1-6	-	TRBD1	TGCGCCAGCAGCTTGGTGGCAGGGGGCAATTCACCCCTCCACTTT	CASSLVAGGNSPLHF
14	TRBV10-3	TRBJ2-5	many	TRBD2	TGTGCCATCGGATTGCAGAGGGAGGGAGAGACCCAGTACTTC	CAIGLQREGETQYF
11	TRBV7-3	TRBJ1-2	few	-	TGTGCCAGCAGCCCTTTGCGGGGCTACACCTTC	CASSPLRGYTF
13	TRBV2	TRBJ2-1	many	-	TGTGCCAGCCGGGCAGGTTACTACAATGAGCAGTTCTTC	CASRAGYYNEQFF
15	TRBV5-1	TRBJ2-3	medium-sized	-	TGCGCCAGCAGCTCCGGGACCCAGAAGACAGATACGCAGTATTTT	CASSSGTQKTDTQYF
16	TRBV2	TRBJ2-7	-	-	TGTGCCAGCATGGAGACGGTGGGATCTACCGGAATCGAGCAGTACTTC	CASMETVGSTGIEQYF
15	TRBV6-1	TRBJ1-5	many	-	TGTGCCAGCACGTTGCCAGGGAATAGCAATCAGCCCCAGCATTTT	CASTLPGNSNQPQHF
16	TRBV4-1	TRBJ2-7	many	-	TGCGCCAGCAGCCAACAAAACACTGACAGCTCCTACGAGCAGTACTTC	CASSQQNTDSSYEQYF
16	TRBV28	TRBJ2-7	few	-	TGTGCCAGCAGTCCCTACAGGGGACGCGGGGTCTACGAGCAGTACTTC	CASSPYRGRGVYEQYF
17	TRBV2	TRBJ1-1	many	-	TGTGCCAGCAGGTTACAGGGTGTAAATAGCGTTTCCACTGAAGCTTTCTTT	CASRLQGVNSVSTEAFF
14	TRBV30	TRBJ1-2	many	-	TGTGCCTGGAGTGTGTATCCGGGTGTCGATGGCTACACCTTC	CAWSVYPGVDGYTF
15	TRBV10-3	TRBJ2-2	few	-	TGTGCCACTGTAGACAGCCCCGAGAACACCTGGGAGCTGTTTTTT	CATVDSPENTWELFF